This T cell receptor (beta chain) was found in a study of a mutant IDH1 vaccine in newly diagnosed glioma. Time point of the sample: week 35, safety follow-up. With topical imiquimod, each dose of the vaccine consisted of 300 ug of mutant IDH1 20-mer peptide. Trimming took 4 bases from V and 7 from J; bases not matched to a gene: 2. The CDR3 spans 13 residues. Germline CDR1 is SGHTA and CDR2 is FQGNSA. Turning to this clone: Antigen specificity is unknown.

Data came from immunoSEQ multiplex PCR; TCRdb stores just in-frame clones and leaves some out. The sample lists around 31,000 clones, roughly 80% seen once, with approximately 15% in the top ten. The sequence was collected from a man aged 25-45 years with glioma. The input for sequencing was PBMCs, taken from a glioma patient whose treatment included an IDH1 peptide vaccine. This chain joins TRBV7-2 and TRBJ1-5, with 9 positions matching TRBD1. CDR3 sequence reads: CASSYRGQQPQHF. In nucleotides, the CDR3 is TGTGCCAGCAGCTACAGGGGGCAGCAGCCCCAGCATTTT.